A single sample gave rise to the 18 T cell receptor beta chains below, sequenced in a study of post-analysis software for immune sequencing data (dated by TCRdb to between 2014 and 2017). The research as a whole found: Patients showed significantly higher frequencies than controls for a handful of TRBV segments, among them TRBV5-6, TRBV5-1 and TRBV20-1.

Their recognized antigens are unknown. The method was PCR. Sequencing was carried out with an Illumina HiSeq 2500. To reduce PCR and sequencing biases, unique molecular identifiers were built into the TCR beta cDNA libraries. Using fastp at Q25 and MiXCR, TCRdb reprocessed the public reads and kept productive beta chains. Each CDR3 protein gets just one entry, which takes the most common genes and DNA from the rows behind it. In all, the sample holds some 800,000 distinct CDR3 sequences, and 46% of those were seen once. Roughly 4.9% of the sample rests with the top ten. The sequencing sample was made of blood. The receptors were gathered from a girl aged 10-17 years with multiple sclerosis.

This clonotype was picked up a small number of times. The rearrangement uses TRBV29-1 and TRBJ2-1, with 8 bases lining up with TRBD2. The CDR3 loop spans 14 amino acids. The ends lost 3 bases at V and 6 bases at J; junction bases unmatched: 7. Germline V gives CDR1 SQVTM, CDR2 ANQGSEA. In DNA form, the CDR3 reads TGCAGCGTTGAGTCGAGCGGGAGCGCCAATGAGCAGTTCTTC. Translating gives CSVESSGSANEQFF.

As for this clonotype: A read error is likely, as this CDR3 ends without the conserved phenylalanine or tryptophan. For the CDR3, the DNA is TGCAGTGCGATCGACGGGAGCTTTGGAGAGACCCAGTACTGC. Protein product: CSAIDGSFGETQYC. The rearrangement links TRBV20-1 to TRBJ2-7, with D possibly being TRBD2 (6 bases). The closer fit of TRBJ2-5 to the DNA end suggests the J call may be wrong. Germline CDR1 and CDR2: DFQATT and SNEGSKA (reference sequence). The CDR3 runs 14 residues.

A few counts support this clonotype. The V and J genes are TRBV6-6 and TRBJ1-5, with D possibly matching TRBD1 (5 bases). Germline V lookup: CDR1 MNHNY, CDR2 SVGAGI (reference sequence). Trimming took 5 bases from V and 9 from J, leaving 14 bases between them. The CDR3 has 13 amino acids. The CDR3 here is CASSPGARGPQHF. DNA of the CDR3: TGTGCCAGCAGTCCCGGGGCCAGAGGGCCCCAGCATTTT.

The table lists this clonotype with many counts. The chain carries TRBV29-1 and TRBJ2-3; D remains unclear. The CDR3 contains 14 residues. Per the germline V gene, CDR1 is SQVTM and CDR2 is ANQGSEA. Trimming removed 3 bases from V and 3 bases from J, with 13 bases in between. DNA of the CDR3: TGCAGCGTTGATATCGCCCTGGGGACAGATACGCAGTATTTT. Translated: CSVDIALGTDTQYF.

This clonotype has more than one count but fewer than ten. The J gene is TRBJ2-7, the V gene TRBV29-1; 7 bases fit TRBD1. The V gene's germline CDR1 is SQVTM and CDR2 ANQGSEA. The CDR3 spans 14 residues. Trimming at V came to 6 bases and at J to 3 bases, leaving 11 bases not matched to a gene. The CDR3 region has the DNA TGCAGCGTGGTTGCGACAGGGCAGGGCTACGAGCAGTACTTC. It translates to CSVVATGQGYEQYF.

This chain connects TRBV7-9 to TRBJ2-4; D possibly corresponds to TRBD2 (5 bases). The assigned J gene may be wrong: the sequence end matches TRBJ2-5 better. This CDR3 contains 15 residues. Germline CDR1 SEHNR, CDR2 FQNEAQ (reference sequence). The CDR3: CASSPSPLAEETQYF. The CDR3 DNA reads as TGTGCCAGCAGCCCGTCCCCTCTAGCTGAAGAGACCCAGTACTTC.

This clonotype was counted a few times. J is TRBJ1-2 and V is TRBV29-1, with D possibly being TRBD1 (6 bases). Germline CDR1 is SQVTM and CDR2 is ANQGSEA. The V end lost 5 bases, the J end lost 3 bases, and 10 bases lay between the germline ends. The CDR3 is 12 amino acids. CDR3 amino acids: CSVLQGDYGYTF. CDR3 in DNA: TGCAGCGTTCTACAGGGTGACTATGGCTACACCTTC.

The V gene is TRBV6-6, the J gene TRBJ1-1; TRBD1 matches 7 bases. The CDR3 runs to 12 residues. Germline-derived CDR1 and CDR2 are MNHNY and SVGAGI (reference sequence). The trim removed 6 bases at V and 7 bases at J, leaving 5 bases unmatched. The CDR3 nucleotides read TGTGCCAGCAGCCCGCAGGGGGTTGAAGCTTTCTTT. As protein: CASSPQGVEAFF.

In its sample, this clonotype was seen a few times. The chain joins TRBV5-1 to TRBJ2-1; 7 bases match TRBD1. V lost 4 bases, J lost 5 bases, and 9 bases stayed unmatched. This CDR3 spans 15 amino acids. From germline, CDR1 is SGHRS and CDR2 YFSETQ. The CDR3, as DNA: TGCGCCAGCAGCCCTGGACAGGTCCCCGACAATGAGCAGTTCTTC. Translating gives CASSPGQVPDNEQFF.

This clonotype has a handful of counts. J is TRBJ2-5 and V is TRBV25-1; 10 bases match TRBD1. This CDR3 contains 16 residues. Germline CDR1 reads MGHDK; CDR2 reads SYGVNS. V lost 4 bases and J lost 11; bases outside the gene matches: 16. CDR3 nucleotides: TGTGCCAGCAGTGGCGTTTTGGGACAGGGGACTATGGAGCAGTACTTC. Protein sequence: CASSGVLGQGTMEQYF.

This sequence joins TRBV28 and TRBJ2-7; unclear D gene. Looked up from germline, CDR1 is MDHEN and CDR2 is SYDVKM. The CDR3 sequence is 12 residues long. V lost 7 bases to trimming and J lost 2 bases, with 9 bases between them. Here the CDR3 DNA reads TGTGCCAGCAATGTCAAGACCTACGAGCAGTACTTC. Its translation is CASNVKTYEQYF.

A remark on this clonotype: The junction departs from the called germline gene at one end, perhaps through a read error. CDR3 in amino acids: CASSYGAGKYNEQFF. In nucleotides, the CDR3 is TGCGCCAGCAGTTACGGGGCAGGGAAGTACAATGAGCAGTTCTTC. This rearrangement joins TRBV6-7 to TRBJ2-1; D tentatively fits TRBD1 or TRBD2 (5 bases each). TRBV6-7 counts as an open reading frame of uncertain function. CDR3 length: 15 amino acids.

The rearrangement joins TRBV12-3 or TRBV12-4 to TRBJ2-3; D unresolved. The CDR3 loop spans 16 amino acids. V was trimmed by 4 bases and J by 2 bases, leaving 16 bases between them. In DNA form, the CDR3 reads TGTGCCAGCAGTTCCCCGGTGGGGTTCTTCACAGATACGCAGTATTTT. Translating it yields CASSSPVGFFTDTQYF.

The V and J genes are TRBV6-5 and TRBJ2-7; 10 nucleotides align to TRBD2. The J call could be wrong; TRBJ2-5 is a better fit for the DNA end. There are 12 residues in the CDR3. The germline V gene has CDR1 MNHEY and CDR2 SVGAGI. The CDR3 sequence is CATKREGETQYF. The CDR3 nucleotides read TGTGCCACCAAGCGGGAGGGGGAGACCCAGTACTTC.

The chain carries TRBV3-1 and TRBJ2-1; TRBD2 agrees at 10 bases. The CDR3 extends over 18 amino acids. J lost 5 bases, V lost 1 base, and 11 bases had no gene match. Germline-derived CDR1 and CDR2 are LGHDT and YNNKEL (reference sequence). The CDR3 loop is CASSQGLAGVGTDNEQFF. The CDR3 DNA is TGTGCCAGCAGCCAAGGCCTAGCGGGAGTCGGAACGGACAATGAGCAGTTCTTC.

The chain employs TRBV15 and TRBJ2-5, with 8 bases that match TRBD2. V trimming: 1 base; J trimming: 6 bases; junction bases outside the gene matches: 7. The CDR3 has 15 residues. CDR1 LNHNV and CDR2 YYDKDF come from the germline V gene (reference sequence). The CDR3 nucleotides read TGTGCCACCAGCAGAGCCGAAGCGGGAGCGAAGACCCAGTACTTC. The encoded protein is CATSRAEAGAKTQYF.

In its sample, this clonotype was seen a few times. The chain is built from TRBV12-3 or TRBV12-4 and TRBJ2-1; D is ambiguous. With 7 bases removed from V and 0 bases from J, the gap between germline ends came to 16 bases. The CDR3 spans 16 residues. The CDR3 loop is CASTVSAQLSYNEQFF. In nucleotides, the CDR3 is TGTGCCAGCACCGTCTCCGCCCAGCTCTCCTACAATGAGCAGTTCTTC.

This clonotype has only a few counts. The chain is built from TRBV3-1 and TRBJ2-3; 9 nucleotides agree with TRBD2. V shed 0 bases, J shed 3 bases, and the junction held 4 bases outside the gene matches. The CDR3 covers 16 residues. Germline lookup yields CDR1 LGHDT and CDR2 YNNKEL (reference sequence). DNA for the CDR3: TGTGCCAGCAGCCAAGATGAACTAGCGGGTACAGATACGCAGTATTTT. Amino acid sequence: CASSQDELAGTDTQYF.